This T cell receptor (beta chain) emerged from a study of T cell repertoires in cytomegalovirus infection. This clonotype has only a few counts. The length of the CDR3 is 15 residues. Germline assignment: CDR1 DFQATT and CDR2 SNEGSKA (reference sequence). V lost 0 bases to trimming and J lost 4 bases, with 15 bases between them. One entry per CDR3 protein, called by TCRdb with MiXCR from the reads. The table records fewer than 550,000 distinct CDR3 sequences, around 11% of them present only once. Sequencing was done on a sample of PBMCs. The TCR was taken from a human donor in good health (CMV status not recorded). Some clones in this sample may be carry-over from other donors' samples. V is TRBV20-1 and J is TRBJ1-1, with a tentative D call TRBD1 (5 bases). The CDR3 DNA reads TGCAGTGCTAGAGATTCTACTGGGGGGAGCACTGAAGCTTTCTTT. Amino acid sequence: CSARDSTGGSTEAFF.